This T cell receptor beta chain stems from a study of Tregs in tolerant kidney transplant recipients. General observations from the study: This study did not directly address biological reproducibility. Tolerant patients' donor-specific Tregs expanded beyond overall Tregs, suggesting antigen-driven growth. Findings come from small patient numbers and require larger validation.

For this clone: As yet, its antigen is unknown.

Sequencing was performed with immunoSEQ multiplex PCR; in TCRdb, only in-frame clones are kept and a portion is missing. The sample lists 90,000 to 120,000 clones; about 90% were seen once. Unstimulated regulatory T cells (CD4+CD25+CD127-), CD4+CD25- non-regulatory cells, CD4 and CD8 cells were FACS-sorted from thawed PBMCs. Per germline, CDR1 MNHGY and CDR2 SVAAGI. J was trimmed by 7 bases and V by 4 bases; bases with no gene match: 1. The CDR3 totals 12 residues. The sequenced sample was CD4+ T cells from blood, obtained before the transplant. The sequence derives from a human donor who received a combined kidney and bone marrow transplant. The rearrangement links TRBV6-9 to TRBJ2-1; TRBD1 aligns across 7 bases. The CDR3 DNA follows: TGTGCCAGCAGTTCGACAGGGAATGAGCAGTTCTTC. Translating gives CASSSTGNEQFF.